Shown below are 19 T cell receptor beta chains from a single sample sequenced in a study of cytomegalovirus exposure and HLA in healthy donors. Researchers ran the PCR with 60 Vbeta and 13 Jbeta primers. Produced via immunoSEQ multiplex PCR; TCRdb's table is partial and in-frame only. The sample consists of around 100,000 clones, around two thirds of them appearing once. The source material was PBMCs. The source is a man aged 45 to 65 in good health and CMV-seropositive.

The rearrangement links TRBV6-4 to TRBJ2-3; 7 bases fit TRBD2. V dropped 5 bases and J dropped 6; count of bases not matched to a gene: 11. The CDR3 consists of 15 residues. Germline V gene sequence: CDR1 MRHNA, CDR2 SNTAGT. The CDR3 bases are TGTGCCAGCAGTTACTATCCCGGGGGGAGGGATACGCAGTATTTT. This encodes CASSYYPGGRDTQYF.

This clone came up once. This chain connects TRBV10-3 to TRBJ2-2; 10 nucleotides agree with TRBD2. After removal of 6 bases from V and 0 bases from J, the junction contained 1 base not matched to a gene. This CDR3 spans 15 amino acids. CDR1 is ENHRY, CDR2 SYGVKD, per germline. CDR3 residues: CAIRAGGSNTGELFF. In DNA form, the CDR3 reads TGTGCCATCAGAGCGGGGGGGTCGAACACCGGGGAGCTGTTTTTT.

Judged by abundance, this clone is medium-sized. V gene TRBV7-9 combines with J gene TRBJ2-1, with 11 bases aligning to TRBD2. The CDR3 totals 19 residues. J was trimmed by 4 bases and V by 6 bases; bases with no gene match: 17. Germline V gene data show CDR1 as SEHNR and CDR2 as FQNEAQ (reference sequence). The CDR3 sequence is CASSQQTRPTSGMYNEQFF. DNA of the CDR3: TGTGCCAGCAGTCAACAGACTCGTCCGACTAGCGGGATGTACAATGAGCAGTTCTTC.

The chain combines TRBV5-6 with TRBJ1-4, with a tentative D call TRBD1 (5 bases). CDR3 length: 18 residues. Trimming took 0 bases from V and 0 from J, leaving 15 bases between them. Germline CDR1 is SGHDT and CDR2 is YYEEEE. The CDR3: CASSLAGRLVATNEKLFF. CDR3 DNA: TGTGCCAGCAGCTTGGCGGGACGACTAGTGGCAACTAATGAAAAACTGTTTTTT.

The chain couples TRBV11-2 to TRBJ2-3; TRBD1 matches at 8 bases. Trimming cost V 5 bases and J 5 bases; bases outside gene matches: 9. The germline V gene encodes CDR1 SGHAT and CDR2 FQNNGV. This CDR3 is 15 amino acids long. CDR3 region: CASSPTRGRGDTQYF. CDR3 sequence (DNA): TGTGCCAGCAGCCCAACCAGGGGGCGCGGAGATACGCAGTATTTT. Combining the CDR3 with reference TRBV11-2 and TRBJ2-3 gives the whole variable domain EAGVAQSPRYKIIEKRQSVAFWCNPISGHATLYWYQQILGQGPKLLIQFQNNGVVDDSQLPKDRFSAERLKGVDSTLKIQPAKLEDSAVYLCASSPTRGRGDTQYFGPGTRLTVL.

This chain uses TRBV14 with TRBJ1-2; TRBD1 aligns across 9 bases. Germline CDR1 SGHDN, CDR2 FVKESK. This CDR3 is built from 13 residues. Trimming cost V 6 bases and J 9 bases; bases outside gene matches: 8. The CDR3 nucleotides read TGTGCCAGCAGACTTACAGGGGGCAATAGCTACACCTTC. Translation: CASRLTGGNSYTF.

V and J are TRBV15 and TRBJ1-1; D is uncertain. CDR1 is LNHNV and CDR2 is YYDKDF in the germline V gene (reference sequence). The CDR3 runs to 15 residues. Deletions cut 0 bases from V and 3 bases from J, with 11 bases between. CDR3 residues: CATSRDFGRHTEAFF. In DNA form, the CDR3 reads TGTGCCACCAGCAGAGATTTCGGGAGGCACACTGAAGCTTTCTTT.

The chain employs TRBV5-1 and TRBJ1-6; 8 nucleotides match TRBD1. This CDR3 comprises 15 residues. Germline lookup yields CDR1 SGHRS and CDR2 YFSETQ. V dropped 3 bases and J dropped 10; count of bases not matched to a gene: 9. The CDR3 coding sequence is TGCGCCAGCAGCTCGCAGACAGGGGTAGAATCACCCCTCCACTTT. Its translation: CASSSQTGVESPLHF.

This clone was picked up a small number of times. CDR3 residues: CAWSLLAGDYNEQFF. CDR3 nucleotides: TGTGCCTGGAGTCTCCTAGCGGGAGACTACAATGAGCAGTTCTTC. This chain links TRBV30 with TRBJ2-1, with TRBD2 identical over 10 bases. The V gene's germline CDR1 is GTSNPN and CDR2 SVGIG (reference sequence). Trimming at V came to 2 bases and at J to 3 bases, leaving 4 bases not matched to a gene. The CDR3 is made up of 15 amino acids.

V gene TRBV4-1 combines with J gene TRBJ1-2; the D gene is possibly TRBD1 (5 bases). The CDR3 contains 14 residues. Germline-derived CDR1 and CDR2 are MGHRA and YSYEKL. V gave up 4 bases and J gave up 4 bases, with 13 bases separating them. The CDR3 region is CASSPPGDSYGYTF. In DNA, the CDR3 is TGCGCCAGCAGCCCTCCGGGGGATAGCTATGGCTACACCTTC.

The genes are TRBV19 and TRBJ1-5; 9 bases line up with TRBD1. The CDR3 has 16 amino acids. Per the germline V gene, CDR1 is LNHDA and CDR2 is SQIVND (reference sequence). J lost 7 bases, V lost 3 bases, and 10 bases had no gene match. CDR3 amino acids: CASSIRFGQGRQPQHF. CDR3 in DNA: TGTGCCAGTAGTATCCGATTCGGACAGGGGAGGCAGCCCCAGCATTTT.

The J gene is TRBJ2-1, the V gene TRBV5-1; 9 bases line up with TRBD1. This CDR3 is built from 18 residues. Germline trimming cut 0 bases from V and 2 bases from J; bases unmatched to any gene: 9. Germline CDR1 SGHRS, CDR2 YFSETQ. The CDR3 loop is CASSLGTGALSPYNEQFF. The CDR3 region has the DNA TGCGCCAGCAGCTTGGGGACAGGGGCCTTGTCCCCCTACAATGAGCAGTTCTTC.

The sample holds a few counts of this clone. This CDR3 is CASSPSAWGYTF. CDR3 DNA: TGCGCCAGCAGTCCCTCCGCGTGGGGCTACACCTTC. This rearrangement joins TRBV23-1 to TRBJ1-2; D remains ambiguous. TRBV23-1 is an open reading frame, and its role is uncertain. The germline V and J ends were trimmed by 4 bases and 8 bases, with 11 bases remaining between them. The CDR3 loop spans 12 amino acids.

CDR3 residues: CASSRGLLFNEQFF. In nucleotides, the CDR3 is TGTGCCAGCAGTAGGGGGCTACTTTTCAATGAGCAGTTCTTC. V and J are TRBV2 and TRBJ2-1; the match to TRBD1 covers 7 bases. The V segment lost 5 bases and the J segment 6 bases; nucleotides outside the gene matches: 7. Per the germline V gene, CDR1 is SNHLY and CDR2 is FYNNEI. The CDR3 covers 14 residues.

The chain recombines TRBV19 with TRBJ2-7; 9 nucleotides line up with TRBD2. J was trimmed by 6 bases and V by 5 bases; bases with no gene match: 5. The germline gives CDR1 LNHDA, CDR2 SQIVND (reference sequence). The CDR3 contains 13 residues. The CDR3 sequence is CASSGPSGVEQYF. DNA of the CDR3: TGTGCCAGTAGTGGTCCTAGCGGGGTCGAGCAGTACTTC.

This clone was recorded a few times. The chain carries TRBV7-2 and TRBJ1-2, with D unresolved. This CDR3 comprises 12 residues. Germline CDR1 and CDR2: SGHTA and FQGNSA. V was pared by 6 bases and J by 8 bases, with 13 bases between. CDR3 residues: CASSNGPEGYTF. The DNA for the CDR3 is TGTGCCAGCAGTAACGGTCCCGAGGGCTACACCTTC.

The chain is built from TRBV4-1 and TRBJ1-2; 9 positions match TRBD1. The V gene's germline CDR1 is MGHRA and CDR2 YSYEKL. CDR3 length equals 13 residues. After removal of 6 bases from V and 3 bases from J, the junction contained 2 bases not matched to a gene. In DNA, the CDR3 is TGCGCCAGCAGACGGACAGGGGACTATGGCTACACCTTC. As protein: CASRRTGDYGYTF.

This rearrangement joins TRBV5-1 to TRBJ2-7; the match to TRBD1 covers 7 bases. CDR3 length: 16 residues. J gave up 4 bases and V 3 bases, and 13 bases lay outside the gene matches. Germline CDR1 is SGHRS and CDR2 is YFSETQ. Here the CDR3 DNA reads TGCGCCAGCAGCTCTACTCCGGGACAGCAAGCATACGAGCAGTACTTC. Translating gives CASSSTPGQQAYEQYF.

This clone was found a few times. This chain joins TRBV6-1 and TRBJ2-3; D perhaps matches TRBD2 (6 bases). This CDR3 is built from 15 residues. V was cut by 8 bases and J by 0 bases, with 15 bases left in between. Germline loops: CDR1 MNHNS, CDR2 SASEGT. In DNA form, the CDR3 reads TGTGCCAGCCACTCATGGGGGACTAGCACAGATACGCAGTATTTT. Residues: CASHSWGTSTDTQYF.